This TCR beta chain emerged from a study of T cells after yellow fever vaccination. This clonotype was counted a few times. CDR1 and CDR2 (germline): ENHRY, SYGVKD. V trimming: 6 bases; J trimming: 5 bases; junction bases outside the gene matches: 4. The CDR3 has 14 residues. As TCR cDNA was made by 5'RACE template switching, a universal primer site and UMIs were added. TCRdb independently ran MiXCR on the 5' RACE reads; one entry per CDR3 protein. The sample yields about 370,000 distinct CDR3 sequences, roughly 12% seen once. The chain combines TRBV10-3 with TRBJ1-1, with 12 bases lining up with TRBD1. The starting material was PBMCs, obtained on the day of the first yellow fever vaccination. The TCR comes from a man younger than 35 who received the YFV17D yellow fever vaccine. The CDR3 loop is CAIREGQGATEAFF. The CDR3 DNA follows: TGTGCCATCAGGGAGGGACAGGGGGCAACTGAAGCTTTCTTT.